The 24 T cell receptor beta chains given below trace back to one sample, sequenced in a study of T-cell memory formation after mild COVID-19. MiXCR, applied by TCRdb to the 5' RACE reads, yields one record per CDR3 protein. The table has about 150,000 distinct CDR3 sequences, 6% seen once. The sequencing input was PBMCs or a T cell subset sorted from them (not recorded which). The source of these receptors is an adult woman who had mild COVID-19 (a few samples of this study predate the infection). Cell type and time point are not known.

CDR3: CASSRTGGSGNTIYF. The CDR3, as DNA: TGTGCCAGCAGCCGCACAGGGGGCTCTGGAAACACCATATATTTT. The V gene is TRBV12-3 or TRBV12-4, the J gene TRBJ1-3; 8 bases are a match to TRBD1. V shed 6 bases and J 0 bases; nucleotides not matched to a gene: 4. The CDR3 spans 15 residues.

CDR3 coding DNA: TGCGCCAGCAGCTTGACCGGCGCGACTAGCGGGAGGACAGATACGCAGTATTTT. This translates into CASSLTGATSGRTDTQYF. The rearrangement links TRBV5-1 to TRBJ2-3, with 13 bases that match TRBD2. CDR3 length equals 18 residues. The V segment lost 1 base and the J segment 3 bases; nucleotides outside the gene matches: 8. CDR1 is SGHRS and CDR2 is YFSETQ in the germline V gene.

This clonotype occurred a few times. The V gene is TRBV7-2, the J gene TRBJ2-5; D is perhaps TRBD2 (5 bases). The CDR3 is 13 amino acids. V lost 5 bases, J lost 4 bases, and 11 bases lay in between. Germline CDR1 and CDR2: SGHTA and FQGNSA. CDR3 loop: CASSRGAVETQYF. The CDR3 DNA follows: TGTGCCAGCAGCCGGGGAGCTGTAGAGACCCAGTACTTC.

This clonotype has a handful of counts. The chain links TRBV7-9 to TRBJ1-3, with D possibly being TRBD1 (5 bases). The CDR3 spans 14 residues. Trimming pared 5 bases from V and 6 bases from J, leaving 14 bases between. The V gene's germline CDR1 is SEHNR and CDR2 FQNEAQ (reference sequence). CDR3 DNA: TGTGCCAGCAGCCCTCCTGGGGGGGTAAACACCATATATTTT. This encodes CASSPPGGVNTIYF.

The CDR3, as DNA: TGTGCCAGCAGCGAAAGAGGGACAGGGAACGATGGCTACACCTTC. Its translation is CASSERGTGNDGYTF. The rearrangement links TRBV6-2 or TRBV6-3 to TRBJ1-2, with TRBD1 matching over 9 bases. From germline, CDR1 is MNHEY and CDR2 SVGEGT. The CDR3 consists of 15 residues. J gave up 6 bases and V 6 bases, and 11 bases lay outside the gene matches.

This clonotype has a handful of counts. The J gene is TRBJ1-2, the V gene TRBV25-1; D remains ambiguous. The CDR3 sequence is 12 residues long. Trimming pared 6 bases from V and 0 bases from J, leaving 5 bases between. Per germline, CDR1 MGHDK and CDR2 SYGVNS. The CDR3 loop is CASSASNYGYTF. The CDR3 DNA follows: TGTGCCAGCAGCGCCTCTAACTATGGCTACACCTTC.

This clonotype came up a few times. V is TRBV7-3 and J is TRBJ1-5, with 10 bases identical to TRBD1. CDR1 SGHTA and CDR2 FQGTGA come from the germline V gene. CDR3 length equals 19 residues. V was pared by 5 bases and J by 1 base, with 14 bases of the junction left unmatched. In DNA form, the CDR3 reads TGTGCCAGCAGCCTGCGGACAGGGGGGGGCCCGATGAGCAATCAGCCCCAGCATTTT. Translation: CASSLRTGGGPMSNQPQHF.

There are a few counts of this clonotype. The CDR3 nucleotides read TGTGCCAGCAGCCGGACCCCAGGACTAGCGGGAGGGTACGAGCAGTACTTC. Amino acid sequence: CASSRTPGLAGGYEQYF. The genes are TRBV25-1 and TRBJ2-7, with TRBD2 matching 15 bases. The CDR3 extends over 17 amino acids. V trimming: 6 bases; J trimming: 4 bases; junction bases outside the gene matches: 10. The germline gives CDR1 MGHDK, CDR2 SYGVNS.

A few counts support this clonotype. The chain links TRBV25-1 to TRBJ2-3; the match to TRBD2 covers 8 bases. CDR3 length: 16 amino acids. V was pared by 2 bases and J by 2 bases, with 6 bases of the junction left unmatched. CDR1 and CDR2 (germline): MGHDK, SYGVNS. CDR3 sequence reads: CASSETGGRNTDTQYF. CDR3 coding DNA: TGTGCCAGCAGTGAAACCGGCGGGAGGAACACAGATACGCAGTATTTT.

This clonotype was counted many times. The chain has TRBV18 and TRBJ1-1; 8 bases line up with TRBD1. Per germline, CDR1 KGHSH and CDR2 LQKENI. The CDR3 extends over 15 amino acids. J was trimmed by 0 bases and V by 4 bases; bases with no gene match: 4. CDR3 DNA: TGTGCCAGCTCACACGGACAGGGTTTGAACACTGAAGCTTTCTTT. Encoded protein: CASSHGQGLNTEAFF. The variable domain in full, completed from reference TRBV18 and TRBJ1-1, reads NAGVMQNPRHLVRRRGQEARLRCSPMKGHSHVYWYRQLPEEGLKFMVYLQKENIIDESGMPKERFSAEFPKEGPSILRIQQVVRGDSAAYFCASSHGQGLNTEAFFGQGTRLTVV.

This clonotype appeared a few times. The V call is TRBV25-1, the J call TRBJ2-2, with a weak D call TRBD2 (5 bases). The germline V and J ends were trimmed by 9 bases and 2 bases, with 13 bases remaining between them. CDR1 and CDR2 (germline): MGHDK, SYGVNS. This CDR3 spans 14 amino acids. The CDR3 DNA reads as TGTGCCAGTCACTCGGGGTCCAACACCGGGGAGCTGTTTTTT. Protein: CASHSGSNTGELFF.

The CDR3: CSASPGQGASYGYTF. The CDR3 DNA reads TGCAGTGCCTCCCCGGGACAGGGCGCTTCCTATGGCTACACCTTC. The chain has TRBV20-1 and TRBJ1-2, with 9 positions matching TRBD1. J gave up 4 bases and V 6 bases, and 12 bases lay outside the gene matches. The CDR3 spans 15 residues. The V gene's germline CDR1 is DFQATT and CDR2 SNEGSKA (reference sequence).

At least ten counts were recorded for this clonotype. CDR3 DNA sequence: TGTGCCAGCAACGCTAACGGGCCGCATTATAATTCACCCCTCCACTTT. It specifies CASNANGPHYNSPLHF. The chain joins TRBV12-3 or TRBV12-4 to TRBJ1-6; D unresolved. This CDR3 has 16 residues. Trimming shortened V by 7 bases and J by 4 bases, and 17 bases separated the two germline ends.

This clonotype was detected a few times. V gene TRBV5-1 combines with J gene TRBJ2-2; D is uncertain. The CDR3 has 15 residues. Germline V gives CDR1 SGHRS, CDR2 YFSETQ. Trimming left V 7 bases short and J 1 base short, with 14 bases between. The CDR3 here is CASGPSAGNTGELFF. The CDR3 nucleotides read TGCGCCAGCGGGCCCTCAGCAGGGAACACCGGGGAGCTGTTTTTT.

This clonotype was counted between two and nine times. This chain links TRBV12-3 or TRBV12-4 with TRBJ1-5, with 7 bases fitting TRBD1. This CDR3 is built from 13 residues. The junction had 4 bases not matched to a gene; V was cut back by 7 bases and J by 4 bases. The CDR3 sequence is CASTGTENQPQHF. The CDR3, as DNA: TGTGCCAGCACCGGGACAGAAAATCAGCCCCAGCATTTT.

This clonotype was recorded many times. The genes are TRBV7-6 and TRBJ2-5, with a weak D call TRBD1 (6 bases). V was shortened by 1 base and J by 6 bases, with 12 bases between the two germline ends. Germline CDR1 reads SGHVS; CDR2 reads FNYEAQ. CDR3 length: 14 residues. The CDR3 here is CASSLEWQGKTQYF. CDR3 nucleotides: TGTGCCAGCAGCTTAGAATGGCAGGGGAAGACCCAGTACTTC.

This clonotype was detected ten times or more. This chain uses TRBV7-8 with TRBJ2-3, with D possibly called TRBD1 or TRBD2 (5 bases each). Per the germline V gene, CDR1 is SGHVS and CDR2 is FQNEAQ. V gave up 5 bases and J gave up 4 bases, with 19 bases separating them. This CDR3 spans 16 amino acids. The DNA for the CDR3 is TGTGCCAGCAGCCTCAGATCAGGGCGGAGGTCAGATACGCAGTATTTT. It yields the protein CASSLRSGRRSDTQYF.

There are a few counts of this clonotype. The chain couples TRBV29-1 to TRBJ1-6; 8 nucleotides align to TRBD1. Germline lookup yields CDR1 SQVTM and CDR2 ANQGSEA. The length of the CDR3 is 14 residues. Germline trimming cut 5 bases from V and 9 bases from J; bases unmatched to any gene: 9. CDR3: CSVKSGQGASPLHF. CDR3 sequence (DNA): TGCAGCGTTAAAAGCGGGCAGGGGGCTTCACCCCTCCACTTT.

The V and J genes are TRBV24-1 and TRBJ2-7, with 15 bases aligning to TRBD2. This CDR3 is built from 15 residues. The ends lost 4 bases at V and 9 bases at J; junction bases unmatched: 6. Germline V gene lookup returns CDR1 KGHDR and CDR2 SFDVKD. The CDR3 DNA sequence: TGTGCCACCAGTGAGAGGACTAGCGGGAGGGAGGCGCAGTACTTC. This codes for CATSERTSGREAQYF.

Many counts were recorded for this clonotype. The chain uses TRBV29-1 and TRBJ2-3; D unresolved. V was trimmed by 7 bases and J by 0 bases, leaving 11 bases between them. Germline assignment: CDR1 SQVTM and CDR2 ANQGSEA. CDR3 length: 13 amino acids. CDR3 DNA: TGCAGCGCGGATCCCTCTAGCACAGATACGCAGTATTTT. Translating it yields CSADPSSTDTQYF.

The sample holds many counts of this clonotype. The chain links TRBV12-3 or TRBV12-4 to TRBJ2-7, with 8 bases matching TRBD1. V lost 5 bases, J lost 4 bases, and 10 bases stayed unmatched. This CDR3 comprises 15 residues. The CDR3, as DNA: TGTGCCAGCAGTAATTACAGGGGGATTATTTACGAGCAGTACTTC. This translates into CASSNYRGIIYEQYF.

In its sample, this clonotype was seen many times. The V and J genes are TRBV7-6 and TRBJ1-2, with D perhaps TRBD1 (6 bases). CDR1 and CDR2 (germline): SGHVS, FNYEAQ. V lost 5 bases to trimming and J lost 4 bases, with 17 bases between them. The CDR3 spans 15 residues. The CDR3 DNA sequence: TGTGCCAGCAGCCCCGGGACACCTTCCAGCTATGGCTACACCTTC. Translating it yields CASSPGTPSSYGYTF.

This clonotype was seen ten or more times. This chain joins TRBV12-3 or TRBV12-4 and TRBJ1-1; D is unclear. CDR3 length equals 11 residues. Trimming removed 6 bases from V and 8 bases from J, with 10 bases in between. In nucleotides, the CDR3 is TGTGCCAGCAGCCTCCGGACCGAAGCTTTCTTT. Protein sequence: CASSLRTEAFF.

The V and J genes are TRBV15 and TRBJ2-5, with D unresolved. The CDR3 consists of 12 residues. Trimming stripped 1 base from V and 2 bases from J, with 2 bases between. Germline CDR1 is LNHNV and CDR2 is YYDKDF (reference sequence). Written as DNA, the CDR3 is TGTGCCACCAGCAGAGTTCAAGAGACCCAGTACTTC. It is translated as CATSRVQETQYF.